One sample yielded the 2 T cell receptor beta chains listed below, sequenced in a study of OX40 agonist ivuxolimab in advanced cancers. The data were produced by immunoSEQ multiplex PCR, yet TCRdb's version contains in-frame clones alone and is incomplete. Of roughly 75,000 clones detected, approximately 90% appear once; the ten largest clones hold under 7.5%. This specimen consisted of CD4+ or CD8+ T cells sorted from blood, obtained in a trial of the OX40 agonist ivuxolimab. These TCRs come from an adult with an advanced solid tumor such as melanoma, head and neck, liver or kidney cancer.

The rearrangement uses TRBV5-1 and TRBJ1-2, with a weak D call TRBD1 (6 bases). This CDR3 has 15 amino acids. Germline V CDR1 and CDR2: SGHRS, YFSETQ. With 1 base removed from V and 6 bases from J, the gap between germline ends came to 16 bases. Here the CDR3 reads CASSLYDRGADGYTF. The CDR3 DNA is TGCGCCAGCAGCTTGTATGATCGGGGGGCCGATGGCTACACCTTC.

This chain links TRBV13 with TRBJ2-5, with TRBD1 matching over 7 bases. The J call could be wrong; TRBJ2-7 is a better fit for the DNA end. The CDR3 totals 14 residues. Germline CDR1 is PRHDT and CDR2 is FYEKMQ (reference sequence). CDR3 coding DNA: TGTGCCAGCAGGCCGGGACAGAGCTCCTACGAGCAGTACTTC. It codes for CASRPGQSSYEQYF.